These T cell receptor beta chains were read from a single sample in a study of blood T cell repertoires in COVID-19. Using immunoSEQ multiplex PCR, the repertoire was profiled, and TCRdb retains in-frame clones only, with some absent. This table holds more than 25,000 clones, less than 85% found once. The specimen was peripheral blood. The receptors shown here come from a woman of 80 years or more with acute or convalescent COVID-19. The CDR3 runs from the conserved cysteine through the conserved F or W. The D gene is left open where the match is weak. Expanded clones get a size class; other rows say once, few or many, or leave the size out.

>11|once|.|TRBJ2-3|TRBV7-2
TGTGCCAGCAGCCGCACTGATACGCAGTATTTT
CASSRTDTQYF
>16|.|.|TRBJ1-2|TRBV7-9
TGTGCCAGCAGCTTAGCTGCGGGGGTGGGAGACTATGGCTACACCTTC
CASSLAAGVGDYGYTF
>15|.|.|TRBJ1-3|TRBV3-1/TRBV3-2
TGTGCCAGCAGCCAATCGGGAGGGACTGGAAACACCATATATTTT
CASSQSGGTGNTIYF
>13|few|.|TRBJ1-3|TRBV30
TGTGCCTGGAGTGTACAGGCTGGAAACACCATATATTTT
CAWSVQAGNTIYF
>13|.|.|TRBJ2-7|TRBV5-1
TGCGCCAGCAGCTTTACAGGGATGGGCGAGCAGTACTTC
CASSFTGMGEQYF
>15|.|TRBD1|TRBJ1-4|TRBV9
TGTGCCAGCAGCCCGACAGGGGGCGCCGGTGAAAAACTGTTTTTT
CASSPTGGAGEKLFF
>14|.|TRBD1|TRBJ1-1|TRBV6-5
TGTGCCAGCAGTCCAAACAGGGGGACCACTGAAGCTTTCTTT
CASSPNRGTTEAFF
>11|.|.|TRBJ1-2|TRBV20-1
TGCAGTGCTCAGGGAAGCTATGGCTACACCTTC
CSAQGSYGYTF
>16|.|TRBD1|TRBJ1-2|TRBV12-5
TGTGCTAGTGGTTTGGCCGGGACAGGGGGCCTCTATGGCTACACCTTC
CASGLAGTGGLYGYTF
>20|once|.|TRBJ1-5|TRBV6-6
TGTGCCAGCAGTCCCAATACGGGGGGCAACTTTGCCCTCTCGGGTCAGCCCCAGCATTTT
CASSPNTGGNFALSGQPQHF
>17|.|.|TRBJ2-3|TRBV4-3
TGCGCCAGCAGCCAAGATCTTTTGAGTTCTAGCACAGATACGCAGTATTTT
CASSQDLLSSSTDTQYF
>15|.|.|TRBJ2-1|TRBV9
TGTGCCAGCAGCGTAGGACGACTAGGAGTCCATGAGCAGTTCTTC
CASSVGRLGVHEQFF
>16|.|.|TRBJ2-3|TRBV7-6
TGTGCCAGCAGCCAGGGGCCCTCTTCTAGCACAGATACGCAGTATTTT
CASSQGPSSSTDTQYF
>14|.|.|TRBJ2-1|TRBV11-2
TGTGCCAGCAGCCTAAAGACAGTAGACAATGAGCAGTTCTTC
CASSLKTVDNEQFF
>14|.|.|TRBJ2-7|TRBV7-9
TGTGCCAGCAGCTTATCGGTAGCGGTTGCGGAGCAGTACTTC
CASSLSVAVAEQYF
>15|.|.|TRBJ1-5|TRBV27
TGTGCCAGCAGACCCTCGGGGGGGAGCAATCAGCCCCAGCATTTT
CASRPSGGSNQPQHF
>13|.|.|TRBJ2-5|TRBV10-2
TGCGCCAGCAGTGACAACTCGTTAGAGGCCCAGTACTTC
CASSDNSLEAQYF
>13|.|.|TRBJ1-1|TRBV11-2
TGTGCCAGCAGCTTTCGTGGGGGGGCTGAAGCTTTCTTT
CASSFRGGAEAFF
>19|.|TRBD1|TRBJ2-3|TRBV19
TGTGCCAGTAGTATGGGGACAGGGCACCAAACTGTGGCGGGGCATACGCAGTATTTT
CASSMGTGHQTVAGHTQYF
>17|.|TRBD1|TRBJ1-5|TRBV15
TGTGCCACCAGTGGGGGACAGGGGATGCGAAGCAATCAGCCCCAGCATTTT
CATSGGQGMRSNQPQHF
>16|.|TRBD2|TRBJ2-2|TRBV9
TGTGCCAGCAGCCCTAGCGGGAGGACGAACACCGGGGAGCTGTTTTTT
CASSPSGRTNTGELFF
>14|many|TRBD2|TRBJ2-7|TRBV28
TGTGCCAGCAGTTCGACCTGGGGGGGCTACGAGCAGTACTTC
CASSSTWGGYEQYF
>16|.|.|TRBJ1-5|TRBV30
TGTGCCTGGAGTGGGGCACAGGATTCGGGCAATCAGCCCCAGCATTTT
CAWSGAQDSGNQPQHF
>13|once|TRBD1|TRBJ1-2|TRBV19
TGTGCCAGTAGTTCTCCCGACAGGGTTGGCTACACCTTC
CASSSPDRVGYTF
>13|once|TRBD1|TRBJ1-2|TRBV7-2
TGTGCCAGCACCTCGACAGGGAACTATGGCTACACCTTC
CASTSTGNYGYTF
>15|.|.|TRBJ2-7|TRBV7-2
TGTGCCAGCAGCTTAGGTCTAGGCTCCTCCTACGAGCAGTACTTC
CASSLGLGSSYEQYF
>14|.|TRBD1|TRBJ1-5|TRBV19
TGTGCCAGTAGTATAGAACAGGGGACTCAGCCCCAGCATTTT
CASSIEQGTQPQHF
>12|few|.|TRBJ1-2|TRBV12-3/TRBV12-4
TGTGCCAGCAAAGACAATAGATATGGCTACACCTTC
CASKDNRYGYTF
>11|once|.|TRBJ2-1|TRBV2
TGTGCCAGCACCTCCCTCAATGAGCAGTTCTTC
CASTSLNEQFF
>14|.|.|TRBJ2-1|TRBV2
TGTGCCAGCAGTGGCGGGACCACCTACAATGAGCAGTTCTTC
CASSGGTTYNEQFF
>15|.|.|TRBJ1-2|TRBV5-1
TGCGCCAGCAGCCCCCTGACGGGGGGCGTGGATGGCTACACCTTC
CASSPLTGGVDGYTF
>14|.|TRBD1|TRBJ1-2|TRBV5-4
TGTGCCAGCAGCTTGGTAGGGGGCGCAGGTGGCTACACCTTC
CASSLVGGAGGYTF
>16|.|.|TRBJ1-3|TRBV18
TGTGCCAGCTCACCACTCGGGGAGTCGGGTGGAAACACCATATATTTT
CASSPLGESGGNTIYF
>11|.|.|TRBJ1-1|TRBV20-1
TGCAGTGGTTGGGGCCACACTGAAGCTTTCTTT
CSGWGHTEAFF
>16|.|.|TRBJ2-7|TRBV27
TGTGCCAGCAGTTTTGCCGGGACACAGCCCTCCTACGAGCAGTACTTC
CASSFAGTQPSYEQYF
>18|.|TRBD1|TRBJ1-1|TRBV30
TGTGCCTGGAGTCGTGACCTCTTCAGGGGGCTGAGGGACACTGAAGCTTTCTTT
CAWSRDLFRGLRDTEAFF
>17|.|TRBD1|TRBJ1-5|TRBV23-1
TGCGCCAGCAGTCAACGGACAGGGAAGAGGGCCAATCAGCCCCAGCATTTT
CASSQRTGKRANQPQHF
>12|.|.|TRBJ2-1|TRBV3-1/TRBV3-2
TGTGCCAGCAGCAAAATCTCCCTTGAGCAGTTCTTC
CASSKISLEQFF
>13|.|.|TRBJ1-1|TRBV28
TGTGCCAGCAGTTTAATAGGTGCAGGGGAAGCTTTCTTT
CASSLIGAGEAFF
>14|once|.|TRBJ2-1|TRBV5-4
TGTGCCAGCAGCCCGGGACAAGCTTACAATGAGCAGTTCTTC
CASSPGQAYNEQFF
>15|.|TRBD1|TRBJ1-1|TRBV19
TGTGCCAGTAGTAGAAGACAGGGGAATTCCGCTGAAGCTTTCTTT
CASSRRQGNSAEAFF
>13|.|.|TRBJ1-1|TRBV5-1
TGCGCCAGCAGCTTGACAGTGGACACTGAAGCTTTCTTT
CASSLTVDTEAFF
>14|.|.|TRBJ2-7|TRBV11-2
TGTGCCAGCAGCTTAGTGGTGGGGGGGCCCGAGCAGTACTTC
CASSLVVGGPEQYF
>11|.|TRBD1|TRBJ1-1|TRBV29-1
TGCAGCGTCTTGACAGGGGATGGACCTTTCTTT
CSVLTGDGPFF
>15|.|TRBD2|TRBJ2-5|TRBV10-3
TGTGCCATCAGTTTTAGCGGGAGCGTCCAAGAGACCCAGTACTTC
CAISFSGSVQETQYF
>15|.|TRBD2|TRBJ2-5|TRBV5-6
TGTGCCAGCAGATGGCTAGCGGGAGCCCAAGAGACCCAGTACTTC
CASRWLAGAQETQYF
>18|.|.|TRBJ1-1|TRBV3-1/TRBV3-2
TGTGCCAGCAGCCAAGGATTGTGGCAGGCGGGGATGAACACTGAAGCTTTCTTT
CASSQGLWQAGMNTEAFF
>14|.|.|TRBJ1-5|TRBV5-1
TGCGCCAGCAGCCCCGGACAGCCCAATCAGCCCCAGCATTTT
CASSPGQPNQPQHF
>16|.|TRBD1|TRBJ2-1|TRBV28
TGTGCCAGCAGTTACGGGACAGATTTTTACTACAATGAGCAGTTCTTC
CASSYGTDFYYNEQFF
>13|.|TRBD1|TRBJ1-2|TRBV29-1
TGCAGCGTTGAACGGGACAGGGGTTCCTACTACACCTTC
CSVERDRGSYYTF
>17|.|.|TRBJ2-5|TRBV19
TGTGCCAGTAGTATCCGAGGACAGTTGGGGGCCCAAGAGACCCAGTACTTC
CASSIRGQLGAQETQYF
>14|.|TRBD1|TRBJ1-6|TRBV9
TGTGCCAGCAGCGTGGGACAGGGGAATTCACCCCTCCACTTT
CASSVGQGNSPLHF